The clone carrying this T cell receptor beta chain was detected only a few times. Its target is unknown. The data were taken from a study of pediatric ulcerative colitis. Each sample received Survey-level depth of up to 500,000 reads. The data were produced by immunoSEQ multiplex PCR, yet TCRdb's version contains in-frame clones alone and is incomplete. The table includes around 64,000 clones, 86% detected once. Before the diagnostic colonoscopy, ulcerative colitis patients were free of immunosuppressive medication. The V gene's germline CDR1 is MNHNS and CDR2 SASEGT. The CDR3 is 15 residues long. V shed 7 bases and J 2 bases; nucleotides not matched to a gene: 6. Study-wide results and caveats: All ulcerative colitis patients, but no controls, carried a couple of rectal clonotypes.

The sample comprised blood. The chain employs TRBV6-1 and TRBJ1-5; 9 nucleotides align to TRBD1. The TCR originated in a boy younger than 18 with severe ulcerative colitis. The CDR3 protein is CASTGGDRGNQPQHF. DNA for the CDR3: TGTGCCAGCACGGGGGGGGACAGGGGCAATCAGCCCCAGCATTTT.